This T cell receptor (beta chain) was sequenced in a study of blood T cell repertoires in COVID-19. Study as a whole: Whether acute or convalescent, the COVID-19 samples came from the United States, Italy and Spain. T cells, B-cell-depleted T cells, or PBMCs supplied cDNA or gDNA.

V lost 2 bases, J lost 4 bases, and 8 bases lay in between. Per the germline V gene, CDR1 is MNHEY and CDR2 is SMNVEV (reference sequence). The CDR3 runs 13 residues. Per the study methods: By means of reference gene primer amplification, nucleated cell counts were estimated. The repertoire was sequenced with immunoSEQ multiplex PCR; TCRdb's copy has only in-frame clones and lacks some. V and J calls and clone size come straight from that table; D and trimming were deduced from the DNA. The profile shows 130,000 to 150,000 clones, nearly 90% of them singletons. Source material: peripheral blood. This TCR was sampled from a man between 65 and 85 years old with acute or convalescent COVID-19. V usage is TRBV27 and J usage is TRBJ1-2; D gene ambiguous. The CDR3 nucleotides read TGTGCCAGCAGTTTAACAGCCTCCTATGGCTACACCTTC. Residues: CASSLTASYGYTF.